Each of the 21 T cell receptor beta chains below was sequenced from the same sample in a study of shared clonotypes between healthy human individuals. The table came from immunoSEQ multiplex PCR; TCRdb's copy has only in-frame clones and leaves some out. This table holds roughly 300,000 clones, more than 60% found once. Sequenced sample: memory CD4+ T cells sorted from blood. Subset denoted: CD45RA-negative fraction. The receptors shown here come from a man aged 25 to 45 in good health.

This clone was counted only a few times. The CDR3 reads CASSPRRETEKLFF. CDR3 bases: TGTGCCAGCTCACCTCGGAGGGAGACTGAAAAACTGTTTTTT. V is TRBV18 and J is TRBJ1-4; D unresolved. The CDR3 totals 14 residues. CDR1 KGHSH and CDR2 LQKENI come from the germline V gene. V was clipped by 3 bases and J by 7 bases, with 12 bases between them.

This clone was detected only a few times. The same CDR3 can be traced to other DNA sequences in this sample. This chain joins TRBV9 and TRBJ1-3; D is undetermined. The ends were cut back, 0 bases at V and 4 bases at J, with 5 bases in the middle. Germline CDR1 and CDR2: SGDLS and YYNGEE. This CDR3 is 13 amino acids long. CDR3 bases: TGTGCCAGCAGCGTAGCTTCGGGAAACACCATATATTTT. Its translation is CASSVASGNTIYF.

This clone was counted ten times or more. The chain links TRBV4-1 to TRBJ2-5; TRBD2 agrees at 11 bases. The CDR3 spans 18 residues. Germline V gene lookup returns CDR1 MGHRA and CDR2 YSYEKL. Trimming took 2 bases from V and 5 from J; bases not matched to a gene: 13. The DNA of the CDR3 is TGCGCCAGCAGCCAAAAGTTAGCGGGAGGGCCTGATTCGGAGACCCAGTACTTC. Translation gives CASSQKLAGGPDSETQYF.

The chain carries TRBV5-1 and TRBJ2-2; no clear D. V shed 2 bases and J shed 1 base, with 9 bases lying between them. Germline V lookup: CDR1 SGHRS, CDR2 YFSETQ. The CDR3 has 15 amino acids. CDR3 protein: CASSFGGQNTGELFF. In nucleotides, the CDR3 is TGCGCCAGCAGCTTTGGTGGGCAGAACACCGGGGAGCTGTTTTTT.

The chain couples TRBV2 to TRBJ1-1; no reliable D call. The germline CDR1 and CDR2 sequences are SNHLY and FYNNEI. The CDR3 runs 13 residues. Trimming cost V 10 bases and J 0 bases, with 12 bases left between them. CDR3 DNA: TGTGCCACCTACCTCTCAATGAACACTGAAGCTTTCTTT. Encoded protein: CATYLSMNTEAFF.

The J gene is TRBJ2-2, the V gene TRBV5-6; D is undetermined. CDR1 and CDR2 from the germline V gene are SGHDT and YYEEEE. Trimming left V 1 base short and J 4 bases short, with 2 bases between. The CDR3 length is 12 residues. The CDR3 loop is CASSLPTGELFF. For the CDR3, the DNA is TGTGCCAGCAGCTTGCCCACCGGGGAGCTGTTTTTT.

The chain uses TRBV7-3 and TRBJ2-1; D is ambiguous. Trimming stripped 5 bases from V and 3 bases from J, with 14 bases between. The CDR3 consists of 15 residues. The germline CDR1 and CDR2 sequences are SGHTA and FQGTGA. CDR3 sequence reads: CASSPQGQHYNEQFF. CDR3 bases: TGTGCCAGCAGCCCACAAGGGCAGCACTACAATGAGCAGTTCTTC. The whole variable domain, filled in from reference TRBV7-3 and TRBJ2-1, reads GAGVSQTPSNKVTEKGKYVELRCDPISGHTALYWYRQSLGQGPEFLIYFQGTGAADDSGLPNDRFFAVRPEGSVSTLKIQRTERGDSAVYLCASSPQGQHYNEQFFGPGTRLTVL.

The CDR3 DNA sequence: TGTGCCAGTAGTATGGGTGGGACAGTGGGTGGCACGGTTACTGGCTACACCTTC. This translates into CASSMGGTVGGTVTGYTF. The chain has TRBV19 and TRBJ1-2; the match to TRBD1 covers 7 bases. Unmatched junction bases numbered 20, after V lost 3 bases and J lost 7 bases. The CDR3 is made up of 18 amino acids. The germline V gene has CDR1 LNHDA and CDR2 SQIVND (reference sequence). Complete variable domain (other parts from reference TRBV19 and TRBJ1-2): DGGITQSPKYLFRKEGQNVTLSCEQNLNHDAMYWYRQDPGQGLRLIYYSQIVNDFQKGDIAEGYSVSREKKESFPLTVTSAQKNPTAFYLCASSMGGTVGGTVTGYTFGSGTRLTVV.

The J gene is TRBJ2-5, the V gene TRBV18; D might be TRBD2 (5 bases). The CDR3 totals 12 residues. In germline, CDR1 is KGHSH, CDR2 LQKENI. The V end was cut by 6 bases, the J end by 4 bases, with 9 bases between. CDR3 sequence: CASSGGVETQYF. The DNA of the CDR3 is TGTGCCAGCTCCGGAGGCGTAGAGACCCAGTACTTC.

J is TRBJ2-7 and V is TRBV10-3; 9 nucleotides match TRBD2. The ends lost 5 bases at V and 5 bases at J; junction bases unmatched: 13. The CDR3 is made up of 16 amino acids. Germline V lookup: CDR1 ENHRY, CDR2 SYGVKD. CDR3 loop: CAISPNSGSNLNEQYF. DNA for the CDR3: TGTGCCATCAGTCCTAATAGCGGGAGTAATTTGAACGAGCAGTACTTC.

As for this clone: Other DNA sequences of this sample code for an identical CDR3. The V call is TRBV7-8, the J call TRBJ1-5; D unclear. The V end lost 1 base, the J end lost 2 bases, and 9 bases lay between the germline ends. The CDR3 loop spans 15 amino acids. The V gene's germline CDR1 is SGHVS and CDR2 FQNEAQ. In DNA, the CDR3 is TGTGCCAGCAGCTTAGTCGGAGGAGGCAATCAGCCCCAGCATTTT. This gives the protein CASSLVGGGNQPQHF.

This clone was recorded only once. V is TRBV5-6 and J is TRBJ2-7; D could derive from TRBD1 or TRBD2 (5 bases each). The germline CDR1 and CDR2 sequences are SGHDT and YYEEEE. V lost 2 bases to trimming and J lost 7 bases, with 16 bases between them. The CDR3 spans 14 residues. In DNA, the CDR3 is TGTGCCAGCAGCTTTGAACGAGGGGTAGGGGAGCAGTACTTC. As protein: CASSFERGVGEQYF. Together with reference TRBV5-6 and TRBJ2-7, the CDR3 gives the full variable domain: DAGVTQSPTHLIKTRGQQVTLRCSPKSGHDTVSWYQQALGQGPQFIFQYYEEEERQRGNFPDRFSGHQFPNYSSELNVNALLLGDSALYLCASSFERGVGEQYFGPGTRLTVT.

The chain employs TRBV25-1 and TRBJ2-2, with unresolved D. V was trimmed by 2 bases and J by 1 base, leaving 8 bases between them. This CDR3 has 15 amino acids. Germline CDR1 MGHDK, CDR2 SYGVNS. For the CDR3, the DNA is TGTGCCAGCAGTGAACCCAGAATGAACACCGGGGAGCTGTTTTTT. Translating it yields CASSEPRMNTGELFF.

This clone was seen only once. V and J are TRBV5-1 and TRBJ2-1; a possible D gene is TRBD1 (5 bases). CDR1 SGHRS and CDR2 YFSETQ come from the germline V gene. This CDR3 contains 14 residues. Trimming took off 4 bases at V and 7 bases at J, with 15 bases between the two ends. CDR3 in amino acids: CASSPSGGANEQFF. Written as DNA, the CDR3 is TGCGCCAGCAGCCCGTCAGGTGGGGCGAATGAGCAGTTCTTC.

A remark on this clone: A far larger clone lies a single base away; this is likely a read error. V and J are TRBV6-4 and TRBJ2-7; D unclear. In germline, CDR1 is MRHNA, CDR2 SNTAGT. Trimming removed 9 bases from V and 3 bases from J, with 24 bases in between. This CDR3 contains 16 residues. Written as DNA, the CDR3 is TGTGCCAGAAGTTACACCAATAGCCAATCGGGCTACGAGCAGTACTTC. It yields the protein CARSYTNSQSGYEQYF.

The V gene is TRBV28, the J gene TRBJ1-2, with 10 bases identical to TRBD1. J gave up 8 bases and V 2 bases, and 5 bases lay outside the gene matches. Germline loops: CDR1 MDHEN, CDR2 SYDVKM. This CDR3 region has 14 residues. CDR3 sequence: CASSLRQGARGYTF. CDR3 DNA: TGTGCCAGCAGTTTAAGACAGGGGGCGCGGGGCTACACCTTC.

This clone was observed once. The rearrangement uses TRBV30 and TRBJ1-2; D possibly corresponds to TRBD1 (5 bases). Looked up from germline, CDR1 is GTSNPN and CDR2 is SVGIG (reference sequence). The CDR3 has 14 residues. Trimming removed 3 bases from V and 4 bases from J, with 15 bases in between. The CDR3 bases are TGTGCCTGGAGCCTCGGGGCCCCTTTCTATGGCTACACCTTC. Protein sequence: CAWSLGAPFYGYTF.

This rearrangement joins TRBV9 to TRBJ2-7; 10 bases are shared with TRBD1. Per the germline V gene, CDR1 is SGDLS and CDR2 is YYNGEE. The length of the CDR3 is 14 residues. The ends lost 3 bases at V and 5 bases at J; junction bases unmatched: 5. CDR3 sequence (DNA): TGTGCCAGCAGCGAGAGGGACAGGGGAGACGAGCAGTACTTC. This translates into CASSERDRGDEQYF.

The chain combines TRBV11-2 with TRBJ2-1; D could derive from TRBD1 or TRBD2 (6 bases each). V lost 8 bases to trimming and J lost 4 bases, with 15 bases between them. CDR3 length: 14 residues. The germline gives CDR1 SGHAT, CDR2 FQNNGV. The CDR3 sequence is CASANGGSYNEQFF. The DNA of the CDR3 is TGTGCCAGCGCGAACGGGGGCTCGTACAATGAGCAGTTCTTC.

This clone came up once. The CDR3 loop is CSATGTDTQYF. CDR3 DNA sequence: TGCAGTGCTACGGGGACAGATACGCAGTATTTT. This chain connects TRBV20-1 to TRBJ2-3; D may be TRBD2 (5 bases). CDR3 length: 11 amino acids. CDR1 DFQATT and CDR2 SNEGSKA come from the germline V gene (reference sequence). Trimming took off 4 bases at V and 3 bases at J, with 5 bases between the two ends.

The rearrangement links TRBV7-9 to TRBJ2-7; 7 bases are a match to TRBD2. Germline CDR1 and CDR2: SEHNR and FQNEAQ (reference sequence). The trim removed 6 bases at V and 4 bases at J, leaving 6 bases unmatched. The length of the CDR3 is 13 residues. The CDR3 here is CASRREGSYEQYF. CDR3 in DNA: TGTGCCAGCAGAAGGGAGGGCTCATACGAGCAGTACTTC.